The T cell receptor beta chain under discussion was sequenced for a study of vaccination and CD4 T cells after COVID-19. Sequencing of cultured CD4+ T cell DNA used the Oncomine TCR Beta short-read assay. TCRdb reprocessed the PCR reads with MiXCR, giving one entry per CDR3 protein. Here the sample spans 15,000 to 20,000 distinct CDR3 sequences, less than 60% being singletons. The treatment denotes: roughly 10-day PBMC culture with coronavirus spike peptide pools or control peptides (ViraFEST assay). Cultures of PBMCs, about 2 million per well, were set up with 10 IU/ml IL-2 and roughly 9 ug/ml peptide pools. Once cultured about 11 days, CD4+ T cells underwent isolation by negative selection. The CDR3 extends over 13 amino acids. Germline V lookup: CDR1 SGHAT, CDR2 FQNNGV. This clonotype was found a few times. Its antigen remains unknown. At one end, the junction sequence differs from germline, possibly due to a read error.

The chain couples TRBV11-2 to TRBJ1-1, with no clear D. The specimen sequenced was CD4+ T cells from blood, cultured in vitro. The clonotype originates from a human donor who had recovered from COVID-19. CDR3 nucleotide sequence: TGTGCCAGCAGCCTAGATGGTTACACTGAAGCTTTCTTT. The encoded protein is CASSLDGYTEAFF.